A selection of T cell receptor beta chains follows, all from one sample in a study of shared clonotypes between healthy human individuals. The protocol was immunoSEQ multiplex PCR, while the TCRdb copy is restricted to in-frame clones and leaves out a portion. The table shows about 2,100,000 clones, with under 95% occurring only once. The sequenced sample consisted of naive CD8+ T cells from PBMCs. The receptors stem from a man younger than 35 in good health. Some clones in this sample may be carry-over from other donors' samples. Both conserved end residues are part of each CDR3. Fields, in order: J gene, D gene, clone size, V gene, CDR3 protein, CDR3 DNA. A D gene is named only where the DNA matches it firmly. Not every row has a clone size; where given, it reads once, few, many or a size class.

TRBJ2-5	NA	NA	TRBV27	CASSFQGTKETQYF	TGTGCCAGCAGTTTCCAGGGGACCAAAGAGACCCAGTACTTC
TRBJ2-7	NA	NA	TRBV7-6	CASSPLGTPTYEQYF	TGTGCCAGCAGCCCTTTGGGGACCCCAACCTACGAGCAGTACTTC
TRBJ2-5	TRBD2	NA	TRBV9	CASSGGLARETQYF	TGTGCCAGCAGCGGAGGACTAGCTCGTGAGACCCAGTACTTC
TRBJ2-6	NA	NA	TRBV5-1	CASSLSLDSPGANVLTF	TGCGCCAGCAGCTTGAGCTTAGACTCCCCTGGGGCCAACGTCCTGACTTTC
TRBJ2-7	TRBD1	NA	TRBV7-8	CASSLVAGGSYEQYF	TGTGCCAGCAGCTTAGTCGCAGGGGGCTCCTACGAGCAGTACTTC
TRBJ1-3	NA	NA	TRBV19	CASTQPGSGNTIYF	TGTGCCAGTACTCAGCCTGGGTCTGGAAACACCATATATTTT
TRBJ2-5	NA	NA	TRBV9	CASSPGEETQYF	TGTGCCAGCAGCCCCGGGGAAGAGACCCAGTACTTC
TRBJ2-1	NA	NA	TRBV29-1	CSAEGQTYNEQFF	TGCAGCGCCGAAGGACAGACCTACAATGAGCAGTTCTTC
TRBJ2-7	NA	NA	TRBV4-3	CASSPRQAASYEQYF	TGCGCCAGCAGCCCCCGGCAGGCGGCCTCCTACGAGCAGTACTTC
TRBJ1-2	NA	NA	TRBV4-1	CASSLFGGGYTF	TGCGCCAGCAGCCTCTTCGGCGGTGGCTACACCTTC
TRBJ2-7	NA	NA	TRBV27	CASSPFTGSYYEQYF	TGTGCCAGCAGCCCTTTCACCGGGAGCTACTACGAGCAGTACTTC
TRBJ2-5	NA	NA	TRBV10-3	CAISEYRAPRSETQYF	TGTGCCATCAGTGAGTACAGGGCGCCTAGGTCGGAGACCCAGTACTTC
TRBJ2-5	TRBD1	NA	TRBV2	CASTKTGRETQYF	TGTGCCAGCACAAAGACAGGGCGCGAGACCCAGTACTTC
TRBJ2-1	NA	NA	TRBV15	CATSRDGGRGPYNEQFF	TGTGCCACCAGCAGAGATGGAGGGAGGGGGCCCTACAATGAGCAGTTCTTC
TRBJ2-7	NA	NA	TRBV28	CASSLLGESSSYEQYF	TGTGCCAGCAGCCTTTTGGGAGAATCTAGCTCCTACGAGCAGTACTTC
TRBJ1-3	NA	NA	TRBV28	CASRTYRESSGNTIYF	TGTGCCAGCAGAACATACAGGGAGAGCTCTGGAAACACCATATATTTT
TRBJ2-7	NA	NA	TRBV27	CASWSNYYEQYF	TGTGCCAGCTGGTCTAATTACTACGAGCAGTACTTC
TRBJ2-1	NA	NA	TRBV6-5	CASSLGGEQFF	TGTGCCAGCAGTCTAGGGGGTGAGCAGTTCTTC
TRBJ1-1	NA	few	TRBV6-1	CASIEQTNTEAFF	TGTGCCAGCATTGAGCAGACGAACACTGAAGCTTTCTTT
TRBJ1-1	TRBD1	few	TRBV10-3	CATQGVGNTEAFF	TGTGCCACCCAGGGGGTGGGGAACACTGAAGCTTTCTTT
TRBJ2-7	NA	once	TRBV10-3	CAISAAGASNEQYF	TGTGCCATCAGTGCTGCCGGGGCCTCGAACGAGCAGTACTTC
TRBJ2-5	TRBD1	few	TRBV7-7	CASSTRTGWETQYF	TGTGCCAGCAGCACAAGGACAGGGTGGGAGACCCAGTACTTC
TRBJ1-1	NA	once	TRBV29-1	CSVKAGGTEAFF	TGCAGCGTTAAGGCGGGTGGAACTGAAGCTTTCTTT
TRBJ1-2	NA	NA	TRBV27	CASSQTGVRVYGYTF	TGTGCCAGCAGTCAAACCGGGGTCCGAGTGTATGGCTACACCTTC
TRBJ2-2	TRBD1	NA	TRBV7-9	CASSLWDRGWAGELFF	TGTGCCAGCAGCTTATGGGACAGGGGTTGGGCCGGGGAGCTGTTTTTT
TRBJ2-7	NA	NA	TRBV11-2	CASSLVSGREQYF	TGTGCCAGCAGCTTAGTATCTGGCCGGGAGCAGTACTTC
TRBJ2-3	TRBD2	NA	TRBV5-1	CASSLARLAGVPDTQYF	TGCGCCAGCAGCTTGGCCCGGCTAGCGGGAGTTCCAGATACGCAGTATTTT
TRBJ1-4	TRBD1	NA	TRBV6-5	CASSYSQGATNEKLFF	TGTGCCAGCAGTTACTCACAGGGGGCTACTAATGAAAAACTGTTTTTT
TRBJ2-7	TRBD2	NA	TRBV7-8	CASSLVLAGGPQAHEQYF	TGTGCCAGCAGCTTAGTCCTAGCGGGAGGACCACAAGCCCACGAGCAGTACTTC
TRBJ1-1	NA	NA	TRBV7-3	CASSHIIGTEAFF	TGTGCCAGCAGCCACATTATCGGGACTGAAGCTTTCTTT
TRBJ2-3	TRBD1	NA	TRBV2	CASTPRQGRNPDTQYF	TGTGCCAGCACTCCTCGACAGGGAAGAAATCCAGATACGCAGTATTTT
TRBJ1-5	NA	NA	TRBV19	CASSIDLRTDNQPQHF	TGTGCCAGTAGTATAGATCTAAGGACAGACAATCAGCCCCAGCATTTT
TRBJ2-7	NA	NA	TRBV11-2	CASSLVQSYEQYF	TGTGCCAGCAGCTTAGTGCAGTCCTACGAGCAGTACTTC
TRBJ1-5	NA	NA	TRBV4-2	CASSQVIRGLRVGQPQHF	TGTGCCAGCAGCCAAGTAATTAGGGGACTTAGGGTGGGTCAGCCCCAGCATTTT
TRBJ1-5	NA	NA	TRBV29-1	CSAGTADQPQHF	TGCAGCGCTGGGACGGCCGATCAGCCCCAGCATTTT
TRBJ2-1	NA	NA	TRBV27	CASSGWGSYNEQFF	TGTGCCAGCAGCGGGTGGGGCTCGTACAATGAGCAGTTCTTC
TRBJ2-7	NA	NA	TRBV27	CASSTGQSYEQYF	TGTGCCAGCAGTACCGGACAGTCTTACGAGCAGTACTTC
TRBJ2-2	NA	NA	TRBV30	CAWEEGPLMGGELFF	TGTGCCTGGGAGGAGGGGCCGCTCATGGGCGGGGAGCTGTTTTTT